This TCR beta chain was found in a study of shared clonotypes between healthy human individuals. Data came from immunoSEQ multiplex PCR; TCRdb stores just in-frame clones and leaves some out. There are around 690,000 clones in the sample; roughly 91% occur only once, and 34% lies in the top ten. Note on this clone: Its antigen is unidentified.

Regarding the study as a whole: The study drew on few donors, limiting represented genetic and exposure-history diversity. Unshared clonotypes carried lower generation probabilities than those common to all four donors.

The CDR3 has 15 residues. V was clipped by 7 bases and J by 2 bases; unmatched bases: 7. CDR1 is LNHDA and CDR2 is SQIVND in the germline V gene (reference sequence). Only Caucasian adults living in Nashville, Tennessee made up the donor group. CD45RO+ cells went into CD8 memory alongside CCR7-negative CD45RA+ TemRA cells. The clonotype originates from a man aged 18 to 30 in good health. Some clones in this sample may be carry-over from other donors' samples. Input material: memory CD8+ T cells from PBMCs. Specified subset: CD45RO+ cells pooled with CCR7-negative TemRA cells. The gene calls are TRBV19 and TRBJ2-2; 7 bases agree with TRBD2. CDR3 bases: TGTGCCAGTACGTCCGGGACTACTAACACCGGGGAGCTGTTTTTT. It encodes CASTSGTTNTGELFF.